Listed here are 30 T cell receptor beta chains from one sample, sequenced in a study of PD-1 blockade in classical Hodgkin lymphoma. Documented time point: cycle 4 day 1 (C4D1), after five to seven weeks of nivolumab. After autologous stem cell transplantation all patients relapsed, and prior brentuximab vedotin exposure differed between cohorts. Magnetic negative selection was used to purify CD4+ T cells from thawed PBMCs. Some clones are missing from TCRdb's copy, which holds only in-frame ones; the method was immunoSEQ multiplex PCR. The repertoire includes more than 15,000 clones, approximately 80% of them detected once, and about 2% sits in the top ten. The material sequenced was CD4+ T cells from blood, taken before the fourth cycle of nivolumab. Receptor source: a human donor with classical Hodgkin lymphoma.

This rearrangement joins TRBV4-1 to TRBJ2-1; 12 bases line up with TRBD1. The CDR3 runs 17 residues. Germline CDR1 reads MGHRA; CDR2 reads YSYEKL. V lost 2 bases, J lost 6 bases, and 8 bases stayed unmatched. The CDR3 region has the DNA TGCGCCAGCAGCCAACCAACCGGGACAGGGGGCTTCAATGAGCAGTTCTTC. Amino acids: CASSQPTGTGGFNEQFF.

DNA for the CDR3: TGTGCCAGCAGTTTATCTCGGCACTTCAATCAGCCCCAGCATTTT. It translates to CASSLSRHFNQPQHF. The chain has TRBV27 and TRBJ1-5, with unresolved D. The V gene's germline CDR1 is MNHEY and CDR2 SMNVEV (reference sequence). The CDR3 runs 15 residues. V lost 0 bases and J lost 3, with 9 bases in between.

This CDR3 reads CASSLVGQSRQPQHF. The CDR3 region has the DNA TGTGCCAGCAGTTTAGTTGGGCAGAGTAGGCAGCCCCAGCATTTT. The J gene is TRBJ1-5, the V gene TRBV28; no clear D. V was cut by 2 bases and J by 7 bases, with 15 bases left in between. Germline assignment: CDR1 MDHEN and CDR2 SYDVKM. The CDR3 runs 15 residues.

This chain links TRBV9 with TRBJ2-1, with 8 bases identical to TRBD2. The CDR3 is 16 amino acids. The germline V gene has CDR1 SGDLS and CDR2 YYNGEE. V gave up 0 bases and J gave up 9 bases; unmatched junction bases: 11. CDR3 DNA: TGTGCCAGCAGCGTAGGGCCGGCGGGAGGAGGGAGTGAGCAGTTCTTC. It yields the protein CASSVGPAGGGSEQFF.

The gene calls are TRBV5-1 and TRBJ2-3; TRBD2 agrees at 7 bases. Germline V gives CDR1 SGHRS, CDR2 YFSETQ. After removal of 6 bases from V and 2 bases from J, the junction contained 6 bases not matched to a gene. CDR3 length: 14 amino acids. The CDR3 loop is CASKEREDTDTQYF. The DNA for the CDR3 is TGCGCCAGCAAGGAGCGGGAAGACACAGATACGCAGTATTTT. Based on the CDR3 plus reference TRBV5-1 and TRBJ2-3, the full variable domain is KAGVTQTPRYLIKTRGQQVTLSCSPISGHRSVSWYQQTPGQGLQFLFEYFSETQRNKGNFPGRFSGRQFSNSRSEMNVSTLELGDSALYLCASKEREDTDTQYFGPGTRLTVL.

This clone was recorded once. The gene calls are TRBV5-8 and TRBJ2-3; D gene ambiguous. Germline CDR1 is SGHTS and CDR2 is YDEGEE. The CDR3 consists of 14 residues. Trimming cost V 2 bases and J 2 bases, with 9 bases left between them. Here the CDR3 DNA reads TGTGCCAGCAGCTTTGGGCAAGACACAGATACGCAGTATTTT. Protein sequence: CASSFGQDTDTQYF.

There are a few counts of this clone. The chain employs TRBV2 and TRBJ1-4, with 8 bases fitting TRBD1. CDR1 and CDR2 (germline): SNHLY, FYNNEI. The length of the CDR3 is 15 residues. With 6 bases clipped from V and 1 base from J, the junction kept 4 bases outside the gene matches. The CDR3 here is CASSSGQGTNEKLFF. Here the CDR3 DNA reads TGTGCCAGCAGCTCTGGACAGGGAACTAATGAAAAACTGTTTTTT. The full variable domain, completed using reference TRBV2 and TRBJ1-4, is EPEVTQTPSHQVTQMGQEVILRCVPISNHLYFYWYRQILGQKVEFLVSFYNNEISEKSEIFDDQFSVERPDGSNFTLKIRSTKLEDSAMYFCASSSGQGTNEKLFFGSGTQLSVL.

The chain uses TRBV4-1 and TRBJ1-2; a possible D gene is TRBD1 (6 bases). CDR3 size: 13 residues. V was trimmed by 4 bases and J by 2 bases, leaving 8 bases between them. Germline loops: CDR1 MGHRA, CDR2 YSYEKL. CDR3 coding DNA: TGCGCCAGCAGCCTCGGACAGAACTATGGCTACACCTTC. It codes for CASSLGQNYGYTF.

V and J are TRBV28 and TRBJ2-2; D perhaps matches TRBD1 (5 bases). The V gene's germline CDR1 is MDHEN and CDR2 SYDVKM. This CDR3 comprises 14 residues. Trimming pared 4 bases from V and 3 bases from J, leaving 9 bases between. This chain's CDR3 is CASSYRGYTGELFF. CDR3 DNA: TGTGCCAGCAGTTATAGGGGATACACCGGGGAGCTGTTTTTT.

The V and J genes are TRBV6-4 and TRBJ2-3, with 11 bases matching TRBD2. The V gene end was trimmed by 4 bases and the J gene end by 2 bases; junction bases not matched to a gene: 5. Germline V gives CDR1 MRHNA, CDR2 SNTAGT. The CDR3 contains 16 residues. The CDR3 loop reads CASSAGTSGHTDTQYF. CDR3 nucleotides: TGTGCCAGCAGTGCCGGGACTAGCGGACACACAGATACGCAGTATTTT.

Turning to this clone: Other DNA sequences in the same sample also yield this CDR3. The V gene is TRBV5-4, the J gene TRBJ1-5, with D perhaps TRBD1 (6 bases). CDR3 length: 16 amino acids. Germline V lookup: CDR1 SGHNT, CDR2 YYREEE (reference sequence). Trimming left V 1 base short and J 4 bases short, with 15 bases between. The DNA of the CDR3 is TGTGCCAGCAGCTTGACGTCGGGGGGCGGTAATCAGCCCCAGCATTTT. It codes for CASSLTSGGGNQPQHF.

The genes are TRBV7-2 and TRBJ1-5; D is perhaps TRBD1 (5 bases). Deletions cut 4 bases from V and 7 bases from J, with 17 bases between. From germline, CDR1 is SGHTA and CDR2 FQGNSA. This CDR3 region has 15 residues. CDR3 protein: CASSYSGGRDQPQHF. Written as DNA, the CDR3 is TGTGCCAGCAGCTACAGCGGGGGTCGGGACCAGCCCCAGCATTTT.

CDR3 in amino acids: CASSSGSGTTEGPQYF. The CDR3 region has the DNA TGTGCCAGCAGCTCGGGTAGCGGGACCACGGAGGGTCCGCAGTATTTT. The rearrangement joins TRBV7-6 to TRBJ2-3, with TRBD2 matching over 8 bases. The ends lost 4 bases at V and 10 bases at J; junction bases unmatched: 16. CDR3 length equals 16 residues. Germline V gene lookup returns CDR1 SGHVS and CDR2 FNYEAQ.

This sequence joins TRBV27 and TRBJ2-5; 7 bases are shared with TRBD2. This CDR3 has 14 amino acids. V lost 5 bases and J lost 3; bases outside the gene matches: 6. Per germline, CDR1 MNHEY and CDR2 SMNVEV (reference sequence). The CDR3 region has the DNA TGTGCCAGCAGTCGACTGGGAGGGAAAGAGACCCAGTACTTC. The encoded protein is CASSRLGGKETQYF.

The count of this clone is one. The chain uses TRBV6-1 and TRBJ2-4; D unclear. Trimming stripped 6 bases from V and 5 bases from J, with 8 bases between. This CDR3 spans 12 amino acids. Per germline, CDR1 MNHNS and CDR2 SASEGT. The CDR3 DNA reads as TGTGCCAGCAGGACTCTTGAAAACATTCAGTACTTC. This codes for CASRTLENIQYF.

By sample share, this clone is medium-sized. V and J are TRBV19 and TRBJ1-2, with unresolved D. V lost 5 bases, J lost 4 bases, and 8 bases lay in between. The CDR3 length is 12 residues. Looked up from germline, CDR1 is LNHDA and CDR2 is SQIVND (reference sequence). This chain's CDR3 is CASSQSSYGYTF. For the CDR3, the DNA is TGTGCCAGTAGTCAGTCTAGCTATGGCTACACCTTC.

This clone was seen more than once but under ten times. The rearrangement uses TRBV18 and TRBJ2-1; 11 nucleotides match TRBD2. J lost 5 bases, V lost 1 base, and 1 base had no gene match. The CDR3 has 15 amino acids. Germline V lookup: CDR1 KGHSH, CDR2 LQKENI. The CDR3 sequence is CASSPQGLADNEQFF. The CDR3 DNA is TGTGCCAGCTCACCACAGGGACTAGCGGACAATGAGCAGTTCTTC.

The rearrangement uses TRBV18 and TRBJ2-3; TRBD2 agrees at 8 bases. The germline gives CDR1 KGHSH, CDR2 LQKENI. The ends lost 0 bases at V and 2 bases at J; junction bases unmatched: 4. The CDR3 covers 16 residues. In DNA form, the CDR3 reads TGTGCCAGCTCACCACCCATAGCGGGGATCACAGATACGCAGTATTTT. It is translated as CASSPPIAGITDTQYF.

By share, this clone ranks as medium-sized. This chain links TRBV7-9 with TRBJ1-3, with D uncertain. The germline V gene encodes CDR1 SEHNR and CDR2 FQNEAQ (reference sequence). The CDR3 loop spans 15 amino acids. V dropped 2 bases and J dropped 0 bases, with 8 bases sitting between them. This chain's CDR3 is CASSLQESSGNTIYF. The DNA of the CDR3 is TGTGCCAGCAGCTTACAGGAGAGCTCTGGAAACACCATATATTTT.

This clone appeared a few times. V is TRBV5-5 and J is TRBJ1-2, with D hard to call. The V gene lost 5 bases and the J gene lost 2 bases, with 4 bases spanning the gap. The CDR3 totals 11 residues. CDR1 and CDR2 from the germline V gene are SGHKS and YYEKEE (reference sequence). In DNA form, the CDR3 reads TGTGCCAGCAGTCGGAACTATGGCTACACCTTC. It specifies CASSRNYGYTF.

The chain is built from TRBV10-1 and TRBJ2-2; 7 nucleotides match TRBD2. This CDR3 region has 15 residues. Trimming took 6 bases from V and 3 from J; bases not matched to a gene: 7. Germline lookup yields CDR1 WNHNN and CDR2 SYGVQD (reference sequence). CDR3 sequence: CASSAGRGDTGELFF. CDR3 DNA: TGCGCCAGCAGCGCGGGGAGGGGTGACACCGGGGAGCTGTTTTTT.

V and J are TRBV7-8 and TRBJ2-1, with 8 bases aligning to TRBD1. The trim removed 6 bases at V and 8 bases at J, leaving 12 bases unmatched. The CDR3 consists of 15 residues. The germline gives CDR1 SGHVS, CDR2 FQNEAQ. The CDR3 DNA reads TGTGCCAGCAGGCCCACACAGGGGGTTAGTGATGAGCAGTTCTTC. Residues: CASRPTQGVSDEQFF.

There are a few counts of this clone. The chain employs TRBV6-5 and TRBJ2-7; 7 nucleotides line up with TRBD2. The V gene end was trimmed by 2 bases and the J gene end by 7 bases; junction bases not matched to a gene: 11. This CDR3 region has 15 residues. Germline CDR1 MNHEY, CDR2 SVGAGI. CDR3 DNA sequence: TGTGCCAGCAGTTACGGAGGGACTATGGGGGGGGAGCAGTACTTC. It encodes CASSYGGTMGGEQYF.

This clone came up once. The chain links TRBV15 to TRBJ2-5, with 15 nucleotides matching TRBD2. In germline, CDR1 is LNHNV, CDR2 YYDKDF (reference sequence). V shed 5 bases, J shed 5 bases, and the junction held 9 bases outside the gene matches. This CDR3 spans 17 amino acids. CDR3 residues: CATSSIRTSGGVETQYF. CDR3 bases: TGTGCCACCAGCTCGATTAGGACTAGCGGGGGGGTGGAGACCCAGTACTTC.

The chain couples TRBV5-6 to TRBJ1-1; 10 bases map to TRBD1. The trim removed 7 bases at V and 5 bases at J, leaving 14 bases unmatched. Germline loops: CDR1 SGHDT, CDR2 YYEEEE. The CDR3 extends over 16 amino acids. The DNA of the CDR3 is TGTGCCAGCGCCGATCGCAGGGACAGGGGTTATACTGAAGCTTTCTTT. It translates to CASADRRDRGYTEAFF.

The V and J genes are TRBV7-2 and TRBJ2-4; the D is unclear. Germline CDR1 reads SGHTA; CDR2 reads FQGNSA. Trimming removed 0 bases from V and 0 bases from J, with 3 bases in between. The CDR3 length is 14 residues. CDR3 coding DNA: TGTGCCAGCAGCTTAGCGGGAGCCAAAAACATTCAGTACTTC. It is translated as CASSLAGAKNIQYF.

The J gene is TRBJ1-2, the V gene TRBV2, with a weak D call TRBD1 (6 bases). With 6 bases removed from V and 4 bases from J, the gap between germline ends came to 12 bases. The CDR3 covers 13 residues. Germline V gives CDR1 SNHLY, CDR2 FYNNEI. The chain's CDR3 is CASRSGEAYGYTF. As DNA, the CDR3 is TGTGCCAGCAGATCAGGGGAAGCCTATGGCTACACCTTC.

The chain combines TRBV19 with TRBJ2-7, with TRBD2 matching over 14 bases. There are 15 residues in the CDR3. J lost 4 bases, V lost 6 bases, and 5 bases had no gene match. Germline assignment: CDR1 LNHDA and CDR2 SQIVND (reference sequence). CDR3 protein: CASSHGLAGGYEQYF. The CDR3 nucleotides read TGTGCCAGTAGCCACGGACTAGCGGGAGGATACGAGCAGTACTTC.

The DNA of the CDR3 is TGTGCCAGCAGTACGGAGGGGAGAGAGACCCAGTACTTC. Residues: CASSTEGRETQYF. The chain links TRBV2 to TRBJ2-5; D is possibly TRBD2 (6 bases). The CDR3 covers 13 residues. Germline V CDR1 and CDR2: SNHLY, FYNNEI. The V end lost 5 bases, the J end lost 4 bases, and 11 bases lay between the germline ends.

The rearrangement joins TRBV11-2 to TRBJ2-7; D might be TRBD1 (6 bases). From germline, CDR1 is SGHAT and CDR2 FQNNGV. Trimming shortened V by 5 bases and J by 2 bases, and 19 bases separated the two germline ends. CDR3 length: 16 residues. In nucleotides, the CDR3 is TGTGCCAGCAGCCTAGTAACAGGGAACGGAGCCTACGAGCAGTACTTC. Its protein product is CASSLVTGNGAYEQYF.